This T cell receptor beta chain came from a study of T cell responses to AZD1222 COVID-19 vaccine. Findings and caveats of the study: At study baseline, merely a handful of AZD1222 recipients were seropositive. Two AZD1222 administrations were followed by greater Spike-specific TCR breadth and depth. Across the whole spike, CD4 TCRs peaked at regions 160-218 and 743-854.

The method was immunoSEQ multiplex PCR; TCRdb's version includes in-frame clones alone and lacks a portion of them. The sample has about 150,000 clones, 90% seen once. Germline V gene data show CDR1 as SNHLY and CDR2 as FYNNEI. With 6 bases removed from V and 0 bases from J, the gap between germline ends came to 19 bases. The CDR3 sequence is 17 residues long. As regards this clone: Its antigen is undetermined.

The V call is TRBV2, the J call TRBJ2-3; D might be TRBD1 (6 bases). The sequenced sample was peripheral blood, obtained 28 days after the second AZD1222 dose. This TCR was sampled from an adult who received the AZD1222 COVID-19 vaccine. CDR3 DNA: TGTGCCAGCAGCCAGGGGACGGGCCTGCTTAGCACAGATACGCAGTATTTT. It yields the protein CASSQGTGLLSTDTQYF.